This is a list of T cell receptor beta chains from one sample in a study of blood T cells in healthy people across ages. TCRdb passed the 5' RACE reads through MiXCR, listing each CDR3 protein once. This sample has 550,000 to 650,000 distinct CDR3 sequences; under 30% occur once, and the top ten carry approximately 15%. Material for sequencing was blood. The receptors derive from a woman of 80 years or more in good health. Each CDR3 is given with its conserved first and last residue.

v_call,j_call,cdr3_aa
TRBV20-1,TRBJ1-2,CSVSQGADYGYTF
TRBV27,TRBJ1-6,CASRTSLARTTNSPLHF
TRBV19,TRBJ1-1,CASTPVLNTEAFF
TRBV20-1,TRBJ2-7,CSARVGASSYEQYF
TRBV9,TRBJ2-7,CASSVTGAPYEQYF
TRBV6-4,TRBJ2-5,CASSEGQGGYNKQYF
TRBV15,TRBJ1-1,CATSRTPDRNTEAFF
TRBV4-3,TRBJ2-7,CASSQDRRDERYF
TRBV7-9,TRBJ1-2,CASSSSGQQFYGYTF
TRBV7-9,TRBJ1-6,CASSLEVGTGGSPLHF
TRBV2,TRBJ2-3,CASSENHSTDTQYF
TRBV7-2,TRBJ1-6,CASSLVGRPSYNSPLHF
TRBV9,TRBJ2-7,CASSADGQYYEQYF
TRBV9,TRBJ1-6,CASSDINSPLHF
TRBV20-1,TRBJ2-7,CSARPQGGGISYEQYF
TRBV18,TRBJ2-7,CASSPLGAGSYEQYF
TRBV7-8,TRBJ2-3,CASSLSVADTQYF
TRBV2,TRBJ2-4,CASSQHGGYDKNIQYF
TRBV29-1,TRBJ1-3,CSVERSGGDGNTIYF
TRBV11-3,TRBJ2-7,CASSSHPFEQYF
TRBV20-1,TRBJ2-7,CSARDSGRAYEQYF
TRBV5-6,TRBJ2-6,CASSLDGGGANVLTF
TRBV12-3/TRBV12-4,TRBJ2-2,CASRPGQGASGELFF
TRBV7-3,TRBJ2-3,CASSLTGSGGPTDTQYF
TRBV12-3/TRBV12-4,TRBJ2-5,CASSWWENHVQETQYF
TRBV4-2,TRBJ2-7,CTSSLGPDSYEQYF
TRBV3-1,TRBJ1-4,CASSPGQGTEKLFF
TRBV6-5,TRBJ1-1,CASRKDSGTGIEAFF
TRBV7-9,TRBJ2-5,CASSFPPPGAQYF
TRBV7-2,TRBJ2-1,CASSGVGVASSYNEQFF
TRBV6-6,TRBJ1-4,CASSPQFLARFF
TRBV24-1,TRBJ2-7,CATSVAGGPYNEQYF
TRBV3-1,TRBJ1-3,CASSGLQGRGGNTIYF
TRBV7-2,-,CASTLGRGDNIQYF
TRBV9,TRBJ1-3,CASSGGTSGNTIYF
TRBV20-1,TRBJ2-1,CSARSLASHNEQFF
TRBV7-3,TRBJ2-5,CANSPRIQGGQETQYF
TRBV20-1,TRBJ1-1,CSASGIAGRNTEAFF
TRBV5-5,TRBJ2-3,CASSLRVGGSTDTQYF
TRBV18,TRBJ1-1,CASSPWGDTEAFF
TRBV5-1,TRBJ1-2,CASSLGDRESGGYTF
TRBV6-1,TRBJ2-1,CASSPTRGNEQFF
TRBV7-3,TRBJ2-1,CASSPFGLGHNEQFF
TRBV12-3/TRBV12-4,TRBJ2-1,CASSFVEAVPNEQFF
TRBV11-2,TRBJ1-6,CASSTDASSYNSPLHF
TRBV7-2,TRBJ2-3,CASSLGLLTDTQYF
TRBV19,TRBJ1-2,CAGSEGQGGGYTF
TRBV6-2/TRBV6-3,TRBJ2-7,CASSSRSGETYEQYF
TRBV3-1,TRBJ1-1,CASSQLLGTEAFF
TRBV9,TRBJ2-1,CASSVATSDYEQFF
TRBV20-1,TRBJ2-3,CSAREGGPSTDTQYF
TRBV9,TRBJ2-4,CASSVGGGAKNIQYF